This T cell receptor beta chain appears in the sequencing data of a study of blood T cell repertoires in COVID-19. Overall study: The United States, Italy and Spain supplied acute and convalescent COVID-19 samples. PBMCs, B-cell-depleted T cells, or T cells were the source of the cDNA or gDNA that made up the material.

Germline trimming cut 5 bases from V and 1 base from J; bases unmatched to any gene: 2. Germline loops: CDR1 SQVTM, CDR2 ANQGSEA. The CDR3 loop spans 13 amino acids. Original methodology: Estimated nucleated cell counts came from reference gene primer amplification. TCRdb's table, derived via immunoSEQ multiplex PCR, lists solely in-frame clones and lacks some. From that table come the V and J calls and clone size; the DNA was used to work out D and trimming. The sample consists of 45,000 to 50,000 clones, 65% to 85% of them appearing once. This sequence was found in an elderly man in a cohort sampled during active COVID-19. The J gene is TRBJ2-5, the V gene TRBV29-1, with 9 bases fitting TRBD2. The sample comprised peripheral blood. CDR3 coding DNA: TGCAGCGTTAGCGGGGGGACCCAAGAGACCCAGTACTTC. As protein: CSVSGGTQETQYF. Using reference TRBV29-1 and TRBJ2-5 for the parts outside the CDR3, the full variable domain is SAVISQKPSRDICQRGTSLTIQCQVDSQVTMMFWYRQQPGQSLTLIATANQGSEATYESGFVIDKFPISRPNLTFSTLTVSNMSPEDSSIYLCSVSGGTQETQYFGPGTRLLVL.